This section outlines one TCR beta chain sequence together with its context. Its antigen remains unknown. At one boundary the junction diverges from the germline segment, which might be a read error. The sample originates from a study of tumor and adjacent non-tumor tissue in lung cancer. Background on the study: Aged about 31 to 76 years, patients included nine to eleven men and 4 to 6 women with stage I to III disease. Findings of the study overall: Normal lung showed higher cumulative top 100 clone frequency than tumor. Tumor TCR diversity, when higher, was linked to shorter survival.

The library came from three nested PCR rounds adapted from ARM-PCR protocols. One entry per CDR3 protein, called by TCRdb with MiXCR from the multiplex PCR reads. Of 220,000 or so distinct CDR3 sequences listed, 60% to 85% are singletons. No cell sorting was done before RNA was extracted from the tissue. This clonotype was obtained from a man aged 55 to 70 with non-small cell lung cancer. What was sequenced was lung tumor tissue.

In nucleotides, the CDR3 is TGTGCCAACAGCCTACAGCTGCAAGAGACCCAGTACTTC. Translated, it gives CANSLQLQETQYF. This rearrangement joins TRBV11-1 to TRBJ2-5, with no clear D. The CDR3 consists of 13 residues. The germline V gene has CDR1 SGHAT and CDR2 FQDESV (reference sequence).